This TCR beta chain is from a study of CD8+CD57+ T cells in acquired aplastic anemia. This CDR3 is built from 11 residues. CDR1 and CDR2 from the germline V gene are SGHKS and YYEKEE (reference sequence). V was pared by 0 bases and J by 6 bases, with 4 bases between. Genomic DNA acted as the template from which TCR beta VDJ combination and CDR3 sequence profiling were carried out. TCRdb passed the reads through MiXCR, listing each CDR3 protein once. The repertoire includes about 180,000 distinct CDR3 sequences, 35% to 50% of them detected once, and approximately 2.9% sits in the top ten. The V and J genes are TRBV5-5 and TRBJ2-7; D is unclear. This sequence originates from a human donor in good health. Material for sequencing was sorted CD4+, CD8+, or CD8+CD57+ T cells (not recorded which) from PBMCs. DNA of the CDR3: TGTGCCAGCAGCTTGGTTCGCGAGCAGTACTTC. Its protein is CASSLVREQYF.